This is a list of T cell receptor beta chains from one sample in a study of cytomegalovirus exposure and HLA in healthy donors. Clones were read by immunoSEQ multiplex PCR, and TCRdb kept only the in-frame ones, dropping some. Found here are about 120,000 clones, over 85% of them singletons; the top ten hold about 2%. Sequencing was done on a sample of PBMCs. These receptors were taken from a woman aged 18 to 35 in good health and CMV-seronegative. The CDR3 runs from the conserved cysteine through the conserved F or W. A D gene is named only where the DNA matches it firmly. Expanded clones get a size class; other rows say once, few or many, or leave the size out.

D gene: TRBD1
J gene: TRBJ1-6
V gene: TRBV7-6
clone size: .
CDR3 protein: CASSRQGWPGNSPLHF
CDR3 DNA: TGTGCCAGCAGCCGACAGGGGTGGCCGGGTAATTCACCCCTCCACTTT

D gene: .
J gene: TRBJ1-2
V gene: TRBV6-5
clone size: .
CDR3 protein: CASSQGRSYGYTF
CDR3 DNA: TGTGCCAGCAGTCAGGGGCGTAGCTATGGCTACACCTTC

D gene: TRBD1
J gene: TRBJ1-1
V gene: TRBV5-4
clone size: once
CDR3 protein: CASSFGQGAVNTEAFF
CDR3 DNA: TGTGCCAGCAGCTTCGGACAGGGGGCCGTGAACACTGAAGCTTTCTTT

D gene: .
J gene: TRBJ2-5
V gene: TRBV5-6
clone size: .
CDR3 protein: CASSLEGLGFRETQYF
CDR3 DNA: TGTGCCAGCAGCTTGGAGGGGTTGGGGTTCAGGGAGACCCAGTACTTC

D gene: .
J gene: TRBJ2-7
V gene: TRBV21-1
clone size: .
CDR3 protein: CASSKGTGGRDEQYF
CDR3 DNA: TGTGCCAGCAGCAAAGGGACAGGGGGCAGGGACGAGCAGTACTTC

D gene: .
J gene: TRBJ2-7
V gene: TRBV11-3
clone size: .
CDR3 protein: CASSQGQGSYEQYF
CDR3 DNA: TGTGCCAGCAGCCAAGGTCAGGGCTCCTACGAGCAGTACTTC

D gene: .
J gene: TRBJ1-2
V gene: TRBV9
clone size: once
CDR3 protein: CASSNHAGAYGYTF
CDR3 DNA: TGTGCCAGCAGCAACCACGCAGGGGCCTATGGCTACACCTTC

D gene: TRBD1
J gene: TRBJ1-2
V gene: TRBV7-8
clone size: .
CDR3 protein: CASSWGQGYGYTF
CDR3 DNA: TGTGCCAGCAGCTGGGGACAGGGCTATGGCTACACCTTC

D gene: TRBD1
J gene: TRBJ1-2
V gene: TRBV10-2
clone size: .
CDR3 protein: CASSESPGQDTDGYTF
CDR3 DNA: TGCGCCAGCAGTGAGTCGCCGGGACAGGATACCGATGGCTACACCTTC

D gene: .
J gene: TRBJ1-6
V gene: TRBV6-1
clone size: .
CDR3 protein: CASTDNPNSPLHF
CDR3 DNA: TGTGCCAGTACTGACAACCCTAATTCACCCCTCCACTTT

D gene: .
J gene: TRBJ1-4
V gene: TRBV25-1
clone size: .
CDR3 protein: CASSESRGDEKLFF
CDR3 DNA: TGTGCCAGCAGTGAATCACGCGGCGATGAAAAACTGTTTTTT

D gene: TRBD2
J gene: TRBJ2-1
V gene: TRBV5-4
clone size: .
CDR3 protein: CASSLSSGGANEQFF
CDR3 DNA: TGTGCCAGCAGCTTGAGTAGCGGGGGGGCAAATGAGCAGTTCTTC

D gene: .
J gene: TRBJ2-5
V gene: TRBV5-1
clone size: .
CDR3 protein: CASSSTLGGGVQETQYF
CDR3 DNA: TGCGCCAGCAGCTCCACCTTAGGAGGGGGGGTACAAGAGACCCAGTACTTC

D gene: .
J gene: TRBJ2-3
V gene: TRBV4-1
clone size: .
CDR3 protein: CASSQGLASYTDTQYF
CDR3 DNA: TGCGCCAGCAGCCAAGGGCTAGCGTCTTACACAGATACGCAGTATTTT

D gene: TRBD2
J gene: TRBJ2-7
V gene: TRBV28
clone size: .
CDR3 protein: CASRGSGGDRGEQYF
CDR3 DNA: TGTGCCAGCAGGGGGAGCGGGGGGGACCGCGGCGAGCAGTACTTC

D gene: .
J gene: TRBJ1-2
V gene: TRBV5-4
clone size: .
CDR3 protein: CASSSGGVYGYTF
CDR3 DNA: TGTGCCAGCAGCTCGGGGGGAGTCTATGGCTACACCTTC

D gene: TRBD1
J gene: TRBJ1-5
V gene: TRBV4-1
clone size: .
CDR3 protein: CASSREYTGVNQPQHF
CDR3 DNA: TGCGCCAGCAGCCGAGAATACACAGGGGTAAATCAGCCCCAGCATTTT

D gene: .
J gene: TRBJ1-2
V gene: TRBV19
clone size: .
CDR3 protein: CASRLRRGTANYGYTF
CDR3 DNA: TGTGCCAGTAGATTAAGACGCGGGACGGCTAACTATGGCTACACCTTC

D gene: .
J gene: TRBJ2-6
V gene: TRBV10-3
clone size: .
CDR3 protein: CAISDPAGQATSGANVLTF
CDR3 DNA: TGTGCCATCAGTGACCCAGCCGGTCAGGCGACCTCTGGGGCCAACGTCCTGACTTTC

D gene: .
J gene: TRBJ2-7
V gene: TRBV4-3
clone size: .
CDR3 protein: CASSQDGAEQYF
CDR3 DNA: TGCGCCAGCAGCCAAGATGGGGCCGAGCAGTACTTC

D gene: TRBD2
J gene: TRBJ2-1
V gene: TRBV10-3
clone size: .
CDR3 protein: CAISQPAGGTNNEQFF
CDR3 DNA: TGTGCCATCAGCCAACCCGCGGGGGGTACAAACAATGAGCAGTTCTTC

D gene: .
J gene: TRBJ2-5
V gene: TRBV5-1
clone size: .
CDR3 protein: CASTYRVEETQYF
CDR3 DNA: TGCGCCAGCACTTACAGGGTCGAAGAGACCCAGTACTTC

D gene: .
J gene: TRBJ2-1
V gene: TRBV18
clone size: .
CDR3 protein: CASSPAGNEQFF
CDR3 DNA: TGTGCCAGCTCACCGGCGGGCAATGAGCAGTTCTTC

D gene: .
J gene: TRBJ2-7
V gene: TRBV27
clone size: once
CDR3 protein: CASSRNGQYEQYF
CDR3 DNA: TGTGCCAGCAGTAGAAATGGACAGTACGAGCAGTACTTC

D gene: TRBD2
J gene: TRBJ2-5
V gene: TRBV28
clone size: .
CDR3 protein: CASRRLGLAGGLQETQYF
CDR3 DNA: TGTGCCAGCAGGCGGTTAGGTCTAGCGGGAGGTCTCCAAGAGACCCAGTACTTC

D gene: .
J gene: TRBJ1-5
V gene: TRBV9
clone size: .
CDR3 protein: CASSVEPHQPQHF
CDR3 DNA: TGTGCCAGCAGCGTAGAGCCCCATCAGCCCCAGCATTTT

D gene: .
J gene: TRBJ2-1
V gene: TRBV12-2
clone size: .
CDR3 protein: CASRLAASGSVFEQFF
CDR3 DNA: TGTGCAAGTCGCTTAGCGGCTAGCGGGAGTGTGTTTGAGCAGTTCTTC

D gene: .
J gene: TRBJ1-4
V gene: TRBV7-2
clone size: .
CDR3 protein: CASSPSPRGFEKLFF
CDR3 DNA: TGTGCCAGCAGCCCCTCCCCGAGAGGTTTCGAAAAACTGTTTTTT

D gene: TRBD1
J gene: TRBJ2-2
V gene: TRBV6-6
clone size: .
CDR3 protein: CASSQQGAGELFF
CDR3 DNA: TGTGCCAGCAGCCAACAGGGGGCCGGGGAGCTGTTTTTT

D gene: .
J gene: TRBJ1-2
V gene: TRBV27
clone size: .
CDR3 protein: CASSLGGGNYGYTF
CDR3 DNA: TGTGCCAGCAGTTTGGGAGGGGGAAACTATGGCTACACCTTC

D gene: TRBD2
J gene: TRBJ2-2
V gene: TRBV6-5
clone size: .
CDR3 protein: CASSYSTSGRRELFF
CDR3 DNA: TGTGCCAGCAGTTACTCGACTAGCGGGAGGCGGGAGCTGTTTTTT

D gene: TRBD1
J gene: TRBJ1-1
V gene: TRBV5-1
clone size: .
CDR3 protein: CASSSPPGQSRVTEAFF
CDR3 DNA: TGCGCCAGCAGTTCACCCCCGGGACAGTCAAGGGTGACTGAAGCTTTCTTT

D gene: TRBD1
J gene: TRBJ1-2
V gene: TRBV6-1
clone size: .
CDR3 protein: CASSRDRSYGYTF
CDR3 DNA: TGTGCCAGCAGCCGGGACAGATCCTATGGCTACACCTTC

D gene: .
J gene: TRBJ1-5
V gene: TRBV6-5
clone size: .
CDR3 protein: CASSPLRTGNQPQHF
CDR3 DNA: TGTGCCAGCAGTCCCCTTCGGACAGGCAATCAGCCCCAGCATTTT

D gene: .
J gene: TRBJ2-3
V gene: TRBV7-2
clone size: .
CDR3 protein: CASSLRGAWADTQYF
CDR3 DNA: TGTGCCAGCAGCTTACGGGGGGCCTGGGCAGATACGCAGTATTTT

D gene: TRBD2
J gene: TRBJ2-1
V gene: TRBV13
clone size: once
CDR3 protein: CASSLGLAGDEQFF
CDR3 DNA: TGTGCCAGCAGCCTTGGACTAGCGGGAGATGAGCAGTTCTTC

D gene: .
J gene: TRBJ2-4
V gene: TRBV7-6
clone size: few
CDR3 protein: CASSLAPREGDIQYF
CDR3 DNA: TGTGCCAGCAGCTTAGCGCCCAGGGAAGGAGACATTCAGTACTTC

D gene: TRBD1
J gene: TRBJ2-5
V gene: TRBV2
clone size: .
CDR3 protein: CASSEGQGKTQYF
CDR3 DNA: TGTGCCAGCAGTGAGGGACAGGGGAAGACCCAGTACTTC

D gene: TRBD1
J gene: TRBJ1-2
V gene: TRBV6-1
clone size: .
CDR3 protein: CASSDRQGRGNYGYTF
CDR3 DNA: TGTGCCAGCAGTGATCGACAGGGGAGAGGTAACTATGGCTACACCTTC

D gene: TRBD1
J gene: TRBJ1-2
V gene: TRBV5-4
clone size: .
CDR3 protein: CASTIDRGLNYGYTF
CDR3 DNA: TGTGCCAGCACCATTGACAGGGGACTTAACTATGGCTACACCTTC

D gene: .
J gene: TRBJ1-5
V gene: TRBV19
clone size: .
CDR3 protein: CASRVTGDQPQHF
CDR3 DNA: TGTGCCAGTAGGGTGACAGGAGATCAGCCCCAGCATTTT

D gene: TRBD2
J gene: TRBJ2-2
V gene: TRBV6-5
clone size: .
CDR3 protein: CASSYGGVPGTGELFF
CDR3 DNA: TGTGCCAGCAGTTACGGGGGGGTGCCGGGCACCGGGGAGCTGTTTTTT

D gene: TRBD1
J gene: TRBJ1-2
V gene: TRBV10-3
clone size: .
CDR3 protein: CAISPGQGVGLYYGYTF
CDR3 DNA: TGTGCCATCAGCCCGGGACAGGGAGTTGGGTTGTACTATGGCTACACCTTC

D gene: .
J gene: TRBJ2-1
V gene: TRBV27
clone size: .
CDR3 protein: CASTGDYNEQFF
CDR3 DNA: TGTGCCAGCACCGGAGACTACAATGAGCAGTTCTTC

D gene: TRBD1
J gene: TRBJ1-4
V gene: TRBV6-5
clone size: .
CDR3 protein: CASSTGTGYEKLFF
CDR3 DNA: TGTGCCAGCAGCACCGGGACAGGGTATGAAAAACTGTTTTTT

D gene: TRBD2
J gene: TRBJ2-1
V gene: TRBV7-3
clone size: .
CDR3 protein: CASSLSSGSRNEQFF
CDR3 DNA: TGTGCCAGCAGCCTCTCTAGCGGGAGTCGGAATGAGCAGTTCTTC

D gene: TRBD1
J gene: TRBJ1-2
V gene: TRBV5-4
clone size: .
CDR3 protein: CASSSPTGGGYTF
CDR3 DNA: TGTGCCAGCAGCTCCCCGACAGGGGGTGGCTACACCTTC

D gene: .
J gene: TRBJ2-5
V gene: TRBV4-3
clone size: .
CDR3 protein: CASSPTDSHQETQYF
CDR3 DNA: TGCGCCAGCAGCCCTACCGACAGCCACCAAGAGACCCAGTACTTC

D gene: .
J gene: TRBJ1-5
V gene: TRBV28
clone size: .
CDR3 protein: CASSFIQGGESQHF
CDR3 DNA: TGTGCCAGCAGTTTCATCCAAGGGGGGGAGTCCCAGCATTTT

D gene: TRBD1
J gene: TRBJ2-7
V gene: TRBV19
clone size: .
CDR3 protein: CASSTGQTHEQYF
CDR3 DNA: TGTGCCAGTAGTACGGGACAGACCCACGAGCAGTACTTC

D gene: .
J gene: TRBJ1-5
V gene: TRBV7-8
clone size: .
CDR3 protein: CASRNGVSQPQHF
CDR3 DNA: TGTGCCAGCAGAAACGGGGTTTCACAGCCCCAGCATTTT

D gene: .
J gene: TRBJ1-2
V gene: TRBV4-3
clone size: .
CDR3 protein: CASSQRVDSNYGYTF
CDR3 DNA: TGCGCCAGCAGCCAAAGAGTAGACAGTAACTATGGCTACACCTTC

D gene: TRBD1
J gene: TRBJ1-5
V gene: TRBV10-1
clone size: .
CDR3 protein: CAQGRTGGEDNQPQHF
CDR3 DNA: TGCGCCCAAGGAAGGACAGGGGGCGAGGACAATCAGCCCCAGCATTTT

D gene: .
J gene: TRBJ2-1
V gene: TRBV16
clone size: .
CDR3 protein: CASSQAGFSSYNEQFF
CDR3 DNA: TGTGCCAGCAGCCAAGCGGGCTTTAGCTCCTACAATGAGCAGTTCTTC

D gene: .
J gene: TRBJ2-1
V gene: TRBV7-2
clone size: .
CDR3 protein: CASIYPSSYNEQFF
CDR3 DNA: TGTGCCAGCATCTACCCGAGCTCCTACAATGAGCAGTTCTTC

D gene: .
J gene: TRBJ2-7
V gene: TRBV28
clone size: once
CDR3 protein: CASSLGLARKPEQYF
CDR3 DNA: TGTGCCAGCAGTCTGGGACTGGCTCGTAAACCCGAGCAGTACTTC

D gene: TRBD1
J gene: TRBJ2-7
V gene: TRBV10-3
clone size: .
CDR3 protein: CAISITTTGQAQLRGQYF
CDR3 DNA: TGTGCCATCAGTATAACCACTACAGGACAGGCACAATTACGAGGGCAGTACTTC

D gene: TRBD1
J gene: TRBJ2-2
V gene: TRBV14
clone size: .
CDR3 protein: CASSPLGQGSTGELFF
CDR3 DNA: TGTGCCAGCAGCCCCCTGGGACAGGGGAGCACCGGGGAGCTGTTTTTT